These 27 T cell receptor beta chains were sequenced from one sample in a study of cytomegalovirus exposure and HLA in healthy donors. PCR primers comprised 60 Vbeta and 13 Jbeta primers. TCRdb's table, derived via immunoSEQ multiplex PCR, lists solely in-frame clones and lacks some. Here the sample spans roughly 100,000 clones, 55% to 75% being singletons. Sequencing was done on a sample of PBMCs. These receptors were taken from a young man in good health and CMV-seropositive.

The chain is built from TRBV4-1 and TRBJ2-1; D ambiguous. The germline V gene encodes CDR1 MGHRA and CDR2 YSYEKL. The CDR3 totals 13 residues. V lost 0 bases to trimming and J lost 14 bases, with 14 bases between them. CDR3 residues: CASSQDIVASEFF. DNA for the CDR3: TGCGCCAGCAGCCAAGATATCGTGGCTAGTGAGTTCTTC.

The rearrangement links TRBV15 to TRBJ2-3, with a weak D call TRBD1 (6 bases). Per the germline V gene, CDR1 is LNHNV and CDR2 is YYDKDF (reference sequence). The ends were cut back, 4 bases at V and 5 bases at J, with 13 bases in the middle. CDR3 length equals 14 residues. The CDR3: CATSNYLTGDTQYF. CDR3 in DNA: TGTGCCACCAGCAACTATTTGACAGGAGATACGCAGTATTTT.

This clone has more than one count but fewer than ten. This sequence joins TRBV5-4 and TRBJ2-2; possibly TRBD2 for D (6 bases). The CDR3 sequence is 18 residues long. Germline V CDR1 and CDR2: SGHNT, YYREEE (reference sequence). The V gene lost 4 bases and the J gene lost 2 bases, with 21 bases spanning the gap. CDR3 amino acids: CASSPPGDWGANTGELFF. In DNA, the CDR3 is TGTGCCAGCAGCCCCCCGGGAGATTGGGGAGCCAACACCGGGGAGCTGTTTTTT.

The V call is TRBV11-3, the J call TRBJ1-2; 9 nucleotides match TRBD1. Germline CDR1 is SGHNT and CDR2 is YENEEA. Unmatched junction bases numbered 15, after V lost 4 bases and J lost 6 bases. This CDR3 comprises 17 residues. CDR3 in amino acids: CASSSTLEITGGHGYTF. The CDR3 DNA follows: TGTGCCAGCAGCTCTACATTAGAAATAACAGGGGGCCATGGCTACACCTTC. Supplemented by reference TRBV11-3 and TRBJ1-2, the full variable domain reads EAGVVQSPRYKIIEKKQPVAFWCNPISGHNTLYWYLQNLGQGPELLIRYENEEAVDDSQLPKDRFSAERLKGVDSTLKIQPAELGDSAVYLCASSSTLEITGGHGYTFGSGTRLTVV.

The J gene is TRBJ2-5, the V gene TRBV30; D call uncertain. Matching the DNA end better, TRBJ2-7 makes the J call doubtful. Germline V gene data show CDR1 as GTSNPN and CDR2 as SVGIG (reference sequence). The CDR3 runs to 13 residues. The CDR3 here is CAWSGTGGYEQYF. CDR3 DNA sequence: TGTGCCTGGAGTGGCACTGGCGGCTACGAGCAGTACTTC.

The chain employs TRBV11-1 and TRBJ2-1; 11 nucleotides match TRBD2. V lost 5 bases and J lost 2; bases outside the gene matches: 5. The germline V gene has CDR1 SGHAT and CDR2 FQDESV (reference sequence). This CDR3 has 16 amino acids. CDR3 coding DNA: TGTGCCAGCAGCCAGAGACTAGCGGGGACCTACAATGAGCAGTTCTTC. This encodes CASSQRLAGTYNEQFF.

The chain carries TRBV13 and TRBJ1-3; 7 nucleotides align to TRBD1. CDR1 PRHDT and CDR2 FYEKMQ come from the germline V gene (reference sequence). CDR3 length: 14 residues. After removal of 5 bases from V and 4 bases from J, the junction contained 5 bases not matched to a gene. Written as DNA, the CDR3 is TGTGCCAGCAGCGCCGGGACAGCCGGAAACACCATATATTTT. Its translation is CASSAGTAGNTIYF.

The gene calls are TRBV19 and TRBJ2-3, with no clear D. From germline, CDR1 is LNHDA and CDR2 SQIVND (reference sequence). V dropped 5 bases and J dropped 2 bases, with 8 bases sitting between them. The CDR3 loop spans 13 amino acids. The CDR3 is CASSPLPTDTQYF. DNA for the CDR3: TGTGCCAGTAGTCCCCTTCCCACAGATACGCAGTATTTT. Based on the CDR3 plus reference TRBV19 and TRBJ2-3, the full variable domain is DGGITQSPKYLFRKEGQNVTLSCEQNLNHDAMYWYRQDPGQGLRLIYYSQIVNDFQKGDIAEGYSVSREKKESFPLTVTSAQKNPTAFYLCASSPLPTDTQYFGPGTRLTVL.

The CDR3 nucleotides read TGTGCCAGCAGCTTAGGGGGCGGCGGGGGGGCTGGCGAGCAGTACTTC. This gives the protein CASSLGGGGGAGEQYF. V gene TRBV7-2 combines with J gene TRBJ2-7, with 9 positions matching TRBD2. CDR3 size: 16 residues. With V trimmed by 1 base and J by 6 bases, 10 bases remained unmatched. Per the germline V gene, CDR1 is SGHTA and CDR2 is FQGNSA. The whole variable domain, remainder taken from reference TRBV7-2 and TRBJ2-7, is GAGVSQSPSNKVTEKGKDVELRCDPISGHTALYWYRQSLGQGLEFLIYFQGNSAPDKSGLPSDRFSAERTGGSVSTLTIQRTQQEDSAVYLCASSLGGGGGAGEQYFGPGTRLTVT.

The J gene is TRBJ1-2, the V gene TRBV13; D may be TRBD1 (5 bases). The CDR3 length is 12 residues. Germline CDR1 reads PRHDT; CDR2 reads FYEKMQ (reference sequence). Trimming took off 2 bases at V and 8 bases at J, with 9 bases between the two ends. The CDR3 DNA sequence: TGTGCCAGCAGCTTACAGGGTTCCGGCTACACCTTC. Translated: CASSLQGSGYTF.

V usage is TRBV6-4 and J usage is TRBJ1-1; 7 positions agree with TRBD1. The CDR3 consists of 14 residues. After removal of 2 bases from V and 5 bases from J, the junction contained 5 bases not matched to a gene. Germline values: CDR1 MRHNA, CDR2 SNTAGT. CDR3 sequence: CASSDTDRRTEAFF. CDR3 DNA: TGTGCCAGCAGTGACACGGACAGGCGAACTGAAGCTTTCTTT.

The chain combines TRBV6-1 with TRBJ1-3; 8 positions agree with TRBD1. Germline V gene sequence: CDR1 MNHNS, CDR2 SASEGT. The CDR3 spans 14 residues. V was clipped by 6 bases and J by 2 bases; unmatched bases: 3. CDR3 sequence: CASRGTGPGNTIYF. CDR3 nucleotides: TGTGCCAGCAGAGGGACAGGCCCTGGAAACACCATATATTTT.

The CDR3 loop is CASSPGLAGAAPYNEQFF. In DNA, the CDR3 is TGCGCCAGCAGCCCCGGACTAGCGGGAGCCGCCCCCTACAATGAGCAGTTCTTC. The chain joins TRBV5-1 to TRBJ2-1, with 13 bases matching TRBD2. This CDR3 has 18 amino acids. The V segment lost 4 bases and the J segment 2 bases; nucleotides outside the gene matches: 9. From germline, CDR1 is SGHRS and CDR2 YFSETQ.

This clone came up a few times. The chain couples TRBV19 to TRBJ1-6; D unclear. The CDR3 runs to 16 residues. Trimming took 10 bases from V and 4 from J, leaving 20 bases between them. CDR1 and CDR2 from the germline V gene are LNHDA and SQIVND (reference sequence). CDR3 nucleotides: TGTGCCACCGCCACTACGGGAAGCCGATATAATTCACCCCTCCACTTT. Translating it yields CATATTGSRYNSPLHF.

This rearrangement joins TRBV7-9 to TRBJ2-5, with D possibly TRBD1 on 6 matching bases. The length of the CDR3 is 14 residues. V dropped 2 bases and J dropped 4 bases, with 11 bases sitting between them. Germline V lookup: CDR1 SEHNR, CDR2 FQNEAQ (reference sequence). CDR3 DNA: TGTGCCAGCAGCTTAATGGGGGCGGGAGAGACCCAGTACTTC. It translates to CASSLMGAGETQYF.

This clone was seen more than once but under ten times. Here the CDR3 DNA reads TGTGCCAGCAGCCAAGGGGATAACGAAGGCTACGAGCAGTACTTC. This sequence encodes CASSQGDNEGYEQYF. The rearrangement links TRBV7-4 to TRBJ2-5, with D perhaps matching TRBD1 (5 bases). The J call may be wrong; the DNA end is better matched by TRBJ2-7. The CDR3 is 15 residues long. Per germline, CDR1 SGHVT and CDR2 SQSDAQ.

V is TRBV11-2 and J is TRBJ1-1, with D maybe TRBD1 (6 bases). CDR3 length: 15 residues. CDR1 and CDR2 from the germline V gene are SGHAT and FQNNGV. With 5 bases removed from V and 3 bases from J, the gap between germline ends came to 16 bases. The CDR3 DNA is TGTGCCAGCAGCATGTCGACAGGCCACTACACTGAAGCTTTCTTT. Its protein is CASSMSTGHYTEAFF.

The rearrangement uses TRBV18 and TRBJ2-7; a weak D match, TRBD1 (6 bases). V lost 5 bases and J lost 1, with 12 bases in between. The CDR3 spans 14 residues. CDR1 KGHSH and CDR2 LQKENI come from the germline V gene. CDR3 bases: TGTGCCAGCTCAGCAATCCAGGGGTCCTACGAGCAGTACTTC. Its protein is CASSAIQGSYEQYF.

V usage is TRBV6-5 and J usage is TRBJ1-6; D is ambiguous. Germline V gives CDR1 MNHEY, CDR2 SVGAGI. This CDR3 region has 15 residues. Trimming took 5 bases from V and 0 from J, leaving 8 bases between them. The CDR3: CASSQVSSYNSPLHF. The CDR3 DNA sequence: TGTGCCAGCAGTCAAGTCAGCTCCTATAATTCACCCCTCCACTTT.

The chain joins TRBV30 to TRBJ2-3, with D uncertain. Between the trimmed V and J ends, which lost 5 bases and 2 bases, there was a span of 14 bases. CDR3 length: 14 residues. Germline CDR1 is GTSNPN and CDR2 is SVGIG (reference sequence). The CDR3 coding sequence is TGTGCCTGGGGTCCGGGTTCGCTCACAGATACGCAGTATTTT. Protein: CAWGPGSLTDTQYF.

The V gene is TRBV7-9, the J gene TRBJ2-1; 7 bases align to TRBD2. Germline assignment: CDR1 SEHNR and CDR2 FQNEAQ (reference sequence). CDR3 length equals 16 residues. V was pared by 1 base and J by 7 bases, with 10 bases of the junction left unmatched. This chain's CDR3 is CASSLGRGSVWNEQFF. CDR3 sequence (DNA): TGTGCCAGCAGCTTAGGGCGGGGGTCCGTATGGAATGAGCAGTTCTTC.

The chain links TRBV6-1 to TRBJ2-3; 8 bases map to TRBD2. The germline V gene has CDR1 MNHNS and CDR2 SASEGT. The CDR3 sequence is 14 residues long. Germline trimming cut 6 bases from V and 2 bases from J; bases unmatched to any gene: 4. Here the CDR3 DNA reads TGTGCCAGCAGCCGGGGGGGATCCACAGATACGCAGTATTTT. Translated, it gives CASSRGGSTDTQYF.

The rearrangement uses TRBV2 and TRBJ2-1; a possible D gene is TRBD2 (5 bases). The V gene lost 7 bases and the J gene lost 8 bases, with 12 bases spanning the gap. The CDR3 has 12 residues. Germline V gives CDR1 SNHLY, CDR2 FYNNEI. CDR3 bases: TGTGCCAGCAAAACAGCGGTGGATGAGCAGTTCTTC. This gives the protein CASKTAVDEQFF.

The chain has TRBV7-8 and TRBJ2-2, with 7 bases matching TRBD2. Germline V gene data show CDR1 as SGHVS and CDR2 as FQNEAQ. The ends lost 7 bases at V and 6 bases at J; junction bases unmatched: 5. The CDR3 spans 13 residues. In DNA, the CDR3 is TGTGCCAGCACCCCTCTAGCGGCCGGGGAGCTGTTTTTT. Translation gives CASTPLAAGELFF.

This clone was seen a handful of times. The chain joins TRBV7-2 to TRBJ2-7; TRBD2 is a possible D gene (6 bases). CDR3 size: 12 residues. The V end was cut by 5 bases, the J end by 7 bases, with 12 bases between. Germline CDR1 SGHTA, CDR2 FQGNSA. CDR3 in amino acids: CASSTFAGEQYF. CDR3 nucleotide sequence: TGTGCCAGCAGCACCTTCGCGGGGGAGCAGTACTTC.

This clone was seen only a few times. The chain combines TRBV2 with TRBJ1-6, with TRBD1 matching over 9 bases. CDR1 SNHLY and CDR2 FYNNEI come from the germline V gene. J lost 6 bases, V lost 7 bases, and 1 base had no gene match. The CDR3 has 13 residues. CDR3 residues: CASMGQGNSPLHF. CDR3 DNA: TGTGCCAGCATGGGACAGGGTAATTCACCCCTCCACTTT.

The chain carries TRBV19 and TRBJ1-2; weak D call: TRBD1 (6 bases). Germline V gene sequence: CDR1 LNHDA, CDR2 SQIVND (reference sequence). CDR3 length: 14 amino acids. V was trimmed by 1 base and J by 8 bases, leaving 14 bases between them. The CDR3 protein is CASSIGPTGPGYTF. In nucleotides, the CDR3 is TGTGCCAGTAGTATAGGACCTACAGGGCCCGGCTACACCTTC.